This T cell receptor beta chain was sequenced during a study of regulatory T cells in long-lasting Graves disease. Germline loops: CDR1 KGHDR, CDR2 SFDVKD. The length of the CDR3 is 17 residues. V gave up 4 bases and J gave up 0 bases; unmatched junction bases: 4. This clonotype was picked up a small number of times. Library construction for TCR beta used iRepertoire HTBI primers and Arm-PCR of CDR3 regions. TCRdb recomputed calls from the multiplex PCR reads with MiXCR, one row per CDR3 protein. This table has 520,000 or so distinct CDR3 sequences, 12% appearing once. Indicated time point: newly diagnosed GD, antithyroid drugs for less than 3 months. Scientists built the TCR library using RNA that was extracted from PBMCs. The same data also went into a second study, on T cells in Graves' hyperthyroidism and ophthalmopathy. As reported in that work: The HTBI primer set served for first-round RT-PCR of the TCR CDR3.

This rearrangement joins TRBV24-1 to TRBJ2-1; 11 bases are shared with TRBD2. This receptor was taken from a woman in her twenties or thirties with Graves disease. The input for sequencing was peripheral blood mononuclear cells (PBMCs), taken at new diagnosis, from a patient treated with antithyroid drugs. CDR3 DNA: TGTGCCACCAGTGAAGCGGGACTAGCGGACTCCTACAATGAGCAGTTCTTC. Translating gives CATSEAGLADSYNEQFF.